A selection of T cell receptor beta chains follows, all from one sample in a study of cytomegalovirus exposure and HLA in healthy donors. The table came from immunoSEQ multiplex PCR; TCRdb's copy has only in-frame clones and leaves some out. The sample includes 150,000 to 200,000 clones, roughly 70% of them seen just once. The sample consisted of PBMCs. These TCRs come from a middle-aged man in good health and CMV-seropositive. The CDR3 runs from the conserved cysteine through the conserved F or W. Fields, in order: J gene, V gene, D gene, clone size, CDR3 DNA, CDR3 protein. A D gene is named only where the DNA matches it firmly. Rows may omit the clone size; those that give it use once, few, many or a size class.

TRBJ2-1,TRBV7-2,NA,once,TGTGCCAGCAGCCCAGGGATAAACAATGAGCAGTTCTTC,CASSPGINNEQFF
TRBJ2-3,TRBV6-5,TRBD2,NA,TGTGCCAGCAGTCCCGCGCGGGGGGGCCGGTCGCAGTATTTT,CASSPARGGRSQYF
TRBJ2-5,TRBV11-2,TRBD2,NA,TGTGCCAGCCGTAAAGGCGCGGGGGGGCGTCAAGAGACCCAGTACTTC,CASRKGAGGRQETQYF
TRBJ2-4,TRBV6-1,NA,NA,TGTGCCAGCAGTGAAGGCGCCATTTTGCTAGCCAAAAACATTCAGTACTTC,CASSEGAILLAKNIQYF
TRBJ2-3,TRBV5-1,NA,few,TGCGCCAGCAGCTTGACAAGAGATACGCAGTATTTT,CASSLTRDTQYF
TRBJ1-1,TRBV30,NA,NA,TGTGCCTGGAGTACAAACGTGTTTGAAGCTTTCTTT,CAWSTNVFEAFF
TRBJ2-5,TRBV11-3,TRBD2,NA,TGTGCCAGCAGCTCATCGGGACTAGCGGGGCTTCAAGAGACCCAGTACTTC,CASSSSGLAGLQETQYF
TRBJ1-2,TRBV6-6,TRBD1,NA,TGTGCCAGCAGTTACTCGGGACAGGGGAATGATGGCTACACCTTC,CASSYSGQGNDGYTF
TRBJ1-4,TRBV6-6,TRBD1,NA,TGTGCCAGCAGATGGACAGGATCTAATGAAAAACTGTTTTTT,CASRWTGSNEKLFF
TRBJ2-2,TRBV7-3,NA,NA,TGTGCCAGCAGCCATTACACCGGGGAGCTGTTTTTT,CASSHYTGELFF
TRBJ1-5,TRBV19,NA,NA,TGTGCCAGTAGTATACCCACATCAGGGTTCTATAGCAATCAGCCCCAGCATTTT,CASSIPTSGFYSNQPQHF